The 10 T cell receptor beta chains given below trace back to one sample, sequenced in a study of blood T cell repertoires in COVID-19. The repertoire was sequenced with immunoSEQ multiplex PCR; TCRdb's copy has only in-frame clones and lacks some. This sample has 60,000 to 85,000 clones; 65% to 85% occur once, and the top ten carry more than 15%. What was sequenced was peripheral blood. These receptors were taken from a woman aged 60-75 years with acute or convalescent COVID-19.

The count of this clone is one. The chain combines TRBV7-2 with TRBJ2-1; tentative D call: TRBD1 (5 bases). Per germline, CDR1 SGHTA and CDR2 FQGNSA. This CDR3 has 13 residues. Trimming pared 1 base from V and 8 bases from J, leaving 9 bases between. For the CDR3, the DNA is TGTGCCAGCAGCTTAGGAGTAGGGGATGAGCAGTTCTTC. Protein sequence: CASSLGVGDEQFF.

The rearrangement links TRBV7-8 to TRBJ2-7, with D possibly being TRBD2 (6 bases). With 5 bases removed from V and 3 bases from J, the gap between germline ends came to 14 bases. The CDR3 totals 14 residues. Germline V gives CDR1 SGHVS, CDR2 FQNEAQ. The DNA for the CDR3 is TGTGCCAGCAGCACCGGGACTGCAGACTACGAGCAGTACTTC. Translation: CASSTGTADYEQYF.

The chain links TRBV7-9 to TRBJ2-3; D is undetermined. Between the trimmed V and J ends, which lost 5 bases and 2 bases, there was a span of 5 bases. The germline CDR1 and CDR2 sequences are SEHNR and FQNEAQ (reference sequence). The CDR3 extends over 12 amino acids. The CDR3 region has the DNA TGTGCCAGCAGCCCCTCCACAGATACGCAGTATTTT. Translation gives CASSPSTDTQYF.

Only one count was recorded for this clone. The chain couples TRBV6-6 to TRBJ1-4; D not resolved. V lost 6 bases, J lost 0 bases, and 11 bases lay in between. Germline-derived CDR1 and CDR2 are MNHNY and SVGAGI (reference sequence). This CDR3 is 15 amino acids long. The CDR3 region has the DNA TGTGCCAGCAGCCCCGTACGGGCAACTAATGAAAAACTGTTTTTT. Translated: CASSPVRATNEKLFF.

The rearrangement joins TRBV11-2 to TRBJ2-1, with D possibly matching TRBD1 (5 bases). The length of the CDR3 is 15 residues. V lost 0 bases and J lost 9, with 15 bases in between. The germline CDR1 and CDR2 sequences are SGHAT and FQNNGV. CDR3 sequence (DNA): TGTGCCAGCAGCTTAGAAGTCTCAGGGTTTCTTGAGCAGTTCTTC. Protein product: CASSLEVSGFLEQFF.

CDR3 nucleotide sequence: TGCGCCAGCAGCTTCGACATCTCACCTAACTATGGCTACACCTTC. Its translation is CASSFDISPNYGYTF. The chain carries TRBV5-1 and TRBJ1-2; no clear D. The CDR3 covers 15 residues. Trimming took off 2 bases at V and 0 bases at J, with 11 bases between the two ends. From germline, CDR1 is SGHRS and CDR2 YFSETQ.

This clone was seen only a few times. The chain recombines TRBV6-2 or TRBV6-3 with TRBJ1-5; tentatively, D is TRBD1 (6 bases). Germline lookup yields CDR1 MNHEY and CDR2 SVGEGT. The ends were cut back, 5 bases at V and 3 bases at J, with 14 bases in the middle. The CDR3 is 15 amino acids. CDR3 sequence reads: CASSTIDRTNQPQHF. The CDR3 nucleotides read TGTGCCAGCAGTACCATTGACAGGACCAATCAGCCCCAGCATTTT.

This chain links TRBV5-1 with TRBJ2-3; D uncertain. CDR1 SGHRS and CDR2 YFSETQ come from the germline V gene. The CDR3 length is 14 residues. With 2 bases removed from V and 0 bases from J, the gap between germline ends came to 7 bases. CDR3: CASSLLFSTDTQYF. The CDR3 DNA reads TGCGCCAGCAGCTTACTATTTAGCACAGATACGCAGTATTTT.

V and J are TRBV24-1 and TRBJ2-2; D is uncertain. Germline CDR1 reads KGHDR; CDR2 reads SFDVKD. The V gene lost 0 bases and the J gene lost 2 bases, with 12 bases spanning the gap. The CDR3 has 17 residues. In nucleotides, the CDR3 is TGTGCCACCAGTGATTTGTTCACCCCTACTAACACCGGGGAGCTGTTTTTT. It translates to CATSDLFTPTNTGELFF.

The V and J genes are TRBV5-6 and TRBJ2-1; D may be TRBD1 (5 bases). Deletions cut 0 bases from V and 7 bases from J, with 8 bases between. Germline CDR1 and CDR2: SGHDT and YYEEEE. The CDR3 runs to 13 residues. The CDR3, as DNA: TGTGCCAGCAGCTTGGGCAGGGAAAATGAGCAGTTCTTC. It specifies CASSLGRENEQFF.